A selection of T cell receptor beta chains follows, all from one sample in a study of shared clonotypes between healthy human individuals. The assay was immunoSEQ multiplex PCR, and TCRdb's table has in-frame clones only and misses some. The sample has under 2.5 million clones, 85% to 95% seen once. The sample consisted of naive CD4+ T cells from PBMCs. These receptors originate from a young man in good health. Some clones in this sample may be carry-over from other donors' samples. CDR3s include the opening cysteine and the closing phenylalanine or tryptophan. The D gene is left open where the match is weak. A row's size may be missing; if present it is once, few, many or a size class.

d_call clone_size j_call v_call cdr3_aa cdr3_nt
TRBD2 NA TRBJ2-1 TRBV28 CASTSGRNEQFF TGTGCCAGCACTAGCGGGAGAAATGAGCAGTTCTTC
TRBD1 NA TRBJ2-5 TRBV7-8 CASSGTGGQETQYF TGTGCCAGCAGCGGGACAGGGGGGCAAGAGACCCAGTACTTC
NA NA TRBJ2-7 TRBV30 CASHRDTSNYEQYF TGTGCCTCCCACCGGGACACATCCAATTACGAGCAGTACTTC
NA NA TRBJ1-5 TRBV28 CASREWRNIQQPQHF TGTGCCAGCAGAGAGTGGAGGAATATCCAACAGCCCCAGCATTTT
NA NA TRBJ2-2 TRBV15 CATSRDPGTGELFF TGTGCCACCAGCAGAGATCCGGGAACCGGGGAGCTGTTTTTT
NA NA TRBJ1-1 TRBV7-9 CASHTTQGFGEAFF TGTGCCAGCCACACGACCCAGGGTTTCGGTGAAGCTTTCTTT
TRBD1 NA TRBJ1-4 TRBV28 CASSPEESGGEKLFF TGTGCCAGCAGTCCCGAGGAATCAGGGGGTGAAAAACTGTTTTTT
TRBD2 NA TRBJ2-7 TRBV5-1 CASRDPSGNYEQYF TGCGCCAGCAGGGACCCTAGCGGCAACTACGAGCAGTACTTC
TRBD2 once TRBJ2-5 TRBV5-6 CASSLLGLAGRETQYF TGTGCCAGCAGCTTGCTCGGACTAGCGGGGAGGGAGACCCAGTACTTC
NA NA TRBJ1-2 TRBV27 CASSARQSPLGYGYTF TGTGCCAGCAGCGCTCGACAGTCGCCGTTGGGCTATGGCTACACCTTC
TRBD1 NA TRBJ1-2 TRBV7-2 CASSLLGTEYGYTF TGTGCCAGCAGCTTACTCGGGACAGAATATGGCTACACCTTC
TRBD2 NA TRBJ2-5 TRBV11-2 CASSSSSGKGETQYF TGTGCCAGCAGCTCTTCTAGCGGGAAGGGGGAGACCCAGTACTTC
TRBD1 NA TRBJ1-5 TRBV4-1 CASSQEGQGGQPQHF TGCGCCAGCAGCCAAGAGGGACAGGGGGGCCAGCCCCAGCATTTT
TRBD2 NA TRBJ2-7 TRBV5-4 CASSRGEAYEQYF TGTGCCAGCAGCCGGGGGGAGGCCTACGAGCAGTACTTC
TRBD2 NA TRBJ2-5 TRBV30 CAWSGSGTETQYF TGTGCCTGGAGTGGTAGCGGGACAGAGACCCAGTACTTC
NA NA TRBJ2-7 TRBV11-3 CASSSTAGLARRYEQYF TGTGCCAGCAGCTCCACTGCCGGGCTAGCTAGGCGGTACGAGCAGTACTTC
NA NA TRBJ2-7 TRBV28 CASSSSSFFSYEQYF TGTGCCAGCAGTTCTTCATCCTTTTTCTCCTACGAGCAGTACTTC
NA NA TRBJ2-2 TRBV19 CASSPAPNTGELFF TGTGCCAGTAGTCCGGCCCCGAACACCGGGGAGCTGTTTTTT
NA NA TRBJ1-2 TRBV27 CASTPLGRTNYGYTF TGTGCCAGCACCCCTTTGGGGCGGACTAACTATGGCTACACCTTC
TRBD2 NA TRBJ2-7 TRBV5-1 CASTGGGRAGRNEQYF TGCGCCAGTACGGGAGGCGGGAGGGCGGGTCGGAACGAGCAGTACTTC
NA NA TRBJ2-7 TRBV18 CASSPGRGDVYEQYF TGTGCCAGCTCACCAGGTAGGGGAGACGTATACGAGCAGTACTTC
TRBD2 NA TRBJ2-1 TRBV10-3 CAIRKREGPYNEQFF TGTGCCATCAGAAAGCGGGAGGGCCCCTACAATGAGCAGTTCTTC
NA NA TRBJ2-7 TRBV6-5 CASSSVAGSYEQYF TGTGCCAGCAGTTCCGTCGCGGGGTCTTACGAGCAGTACTTC
NA NA TRBJ1-1 TRBV28 CASSLGQGSAEAFF TGTGCCAGCAGTTTAGGCCAGGGGAGCGCTGAAGCTTTCTTT
NA NA TRBJ1-3 TRBV5-4 CASSSVGATAGNTIYF TGTGCCAGCAGCTCGGTGGGAGCGACCGCTGGAAACACCATATATTTT
TRBD1 once TRBJ1-5 TRBV19 CASSIGGGWGNQPQHF TGTGCCAGTAGTATAGGAGGGGGCTGGGGCAATCAGCCCCAGCATTTT
TRBD1 NA TRBJ1-3 TRBV29-1 CSVDRRDRGPGNTIYF TGCAGCGTCGACCGCCGGGACAGGGGGCCAGGAAACACCATATATTTT
NA NA TRBJ1-2 TRBV7-2 CASSLERNAGVSGYTF TGTGCCAGCAGCTTAGAACGTAATGCAGGGGTATCGGGCTACACCTTC
NA NA TRBJ1-5 TRBV6-1 CASSGSTGGDQPQHF TGTGCCAGCAGTGGGTCAACAGGAGGGGATCAGCCCCAGCATTTT
NA NA TRBJ1-5 TRBV5-8 CASSLLVVGQPQHF TGTGCCAGCAGCTTGCTCGTCGTGGGACAGCCCCAGCATTTT
NA NA TRBJ2-5 TRBV5-7 CASSPGYKYF TGTGCCAGCAGCCCCGGGTATAAGTACTTC
TRBD1 NA TRBJ1-4 TRBV30 CAWSGGLQGATNEKLFF TGTGCCTGGAGTGGGGGACTACAGGGGGCAACTAATGAAAAACTGTTTTTT
TRBD1 NA TRBJ2-1 TRBV5-1 CASSPALVPFDRGNEQFF TGCGCCAGCAGCCCAGCTTTAGTCCCCTTTGACAGGGGGAATGAGCAGTTCTTC
TRBD2 NA TRBJ2-7 TRBV29-1 CSVASGDPYEQYF TGCAGCGTTGCTAGCGGGGACCCCTACGAGCAGTACTTC
TRBD1 NA TRBJ1-2 TRBV30 CAWRYTTGAREGYTF TGTGCCTGGAGATACACAACAGGGGCGCGGGAAGGCTACACCTTC
TRBD2 NA TRBJ2-5 TRBV28 CASSQGGRASETQYF TGTGCCAGCAGTCAGGGCGGGAGGGCCTCAGAGACCCAGTACTTC
NA once TRBJ2-3 TRBV28 CASHLRPTDTQYF TGTGCCAGCCACTTGCGTCCCACAGATACGCAGTATTTT
NA NA TRBJ2-1 TRBV5-1 CASSLTGPAYNEQFF TGCGCCAGCAGCCTGACGGGACCAGCCTACAATGAGCAGTTCTTC
NA NA TRBJ1-4 TRBV29-1 CSVGGANEKLFF TGCAGCGTGGGTGGGGCGAATGAAAAACTGTTTTTT
TRBD2 NA TRBJ2-1 TRBV9 CASSLRASGTVNEQFF TGTGCCAGCAGCCTTCGTGCTAGCGGGACCGTCAATGAGCAGTTCTTC
TRBD2 NA TRBJ2-1 TRBV7-2 CASSREREIEQFF TGTGCCAGCTCGAGGGAGCGGGAAATTGAGCAGTTCTTC
NA NA TRBJ2-6 TRBV27 CASSISGANVLTF TGTGCCAGCAGTATATCTGGGGCCAACGTCCTGACTTTC